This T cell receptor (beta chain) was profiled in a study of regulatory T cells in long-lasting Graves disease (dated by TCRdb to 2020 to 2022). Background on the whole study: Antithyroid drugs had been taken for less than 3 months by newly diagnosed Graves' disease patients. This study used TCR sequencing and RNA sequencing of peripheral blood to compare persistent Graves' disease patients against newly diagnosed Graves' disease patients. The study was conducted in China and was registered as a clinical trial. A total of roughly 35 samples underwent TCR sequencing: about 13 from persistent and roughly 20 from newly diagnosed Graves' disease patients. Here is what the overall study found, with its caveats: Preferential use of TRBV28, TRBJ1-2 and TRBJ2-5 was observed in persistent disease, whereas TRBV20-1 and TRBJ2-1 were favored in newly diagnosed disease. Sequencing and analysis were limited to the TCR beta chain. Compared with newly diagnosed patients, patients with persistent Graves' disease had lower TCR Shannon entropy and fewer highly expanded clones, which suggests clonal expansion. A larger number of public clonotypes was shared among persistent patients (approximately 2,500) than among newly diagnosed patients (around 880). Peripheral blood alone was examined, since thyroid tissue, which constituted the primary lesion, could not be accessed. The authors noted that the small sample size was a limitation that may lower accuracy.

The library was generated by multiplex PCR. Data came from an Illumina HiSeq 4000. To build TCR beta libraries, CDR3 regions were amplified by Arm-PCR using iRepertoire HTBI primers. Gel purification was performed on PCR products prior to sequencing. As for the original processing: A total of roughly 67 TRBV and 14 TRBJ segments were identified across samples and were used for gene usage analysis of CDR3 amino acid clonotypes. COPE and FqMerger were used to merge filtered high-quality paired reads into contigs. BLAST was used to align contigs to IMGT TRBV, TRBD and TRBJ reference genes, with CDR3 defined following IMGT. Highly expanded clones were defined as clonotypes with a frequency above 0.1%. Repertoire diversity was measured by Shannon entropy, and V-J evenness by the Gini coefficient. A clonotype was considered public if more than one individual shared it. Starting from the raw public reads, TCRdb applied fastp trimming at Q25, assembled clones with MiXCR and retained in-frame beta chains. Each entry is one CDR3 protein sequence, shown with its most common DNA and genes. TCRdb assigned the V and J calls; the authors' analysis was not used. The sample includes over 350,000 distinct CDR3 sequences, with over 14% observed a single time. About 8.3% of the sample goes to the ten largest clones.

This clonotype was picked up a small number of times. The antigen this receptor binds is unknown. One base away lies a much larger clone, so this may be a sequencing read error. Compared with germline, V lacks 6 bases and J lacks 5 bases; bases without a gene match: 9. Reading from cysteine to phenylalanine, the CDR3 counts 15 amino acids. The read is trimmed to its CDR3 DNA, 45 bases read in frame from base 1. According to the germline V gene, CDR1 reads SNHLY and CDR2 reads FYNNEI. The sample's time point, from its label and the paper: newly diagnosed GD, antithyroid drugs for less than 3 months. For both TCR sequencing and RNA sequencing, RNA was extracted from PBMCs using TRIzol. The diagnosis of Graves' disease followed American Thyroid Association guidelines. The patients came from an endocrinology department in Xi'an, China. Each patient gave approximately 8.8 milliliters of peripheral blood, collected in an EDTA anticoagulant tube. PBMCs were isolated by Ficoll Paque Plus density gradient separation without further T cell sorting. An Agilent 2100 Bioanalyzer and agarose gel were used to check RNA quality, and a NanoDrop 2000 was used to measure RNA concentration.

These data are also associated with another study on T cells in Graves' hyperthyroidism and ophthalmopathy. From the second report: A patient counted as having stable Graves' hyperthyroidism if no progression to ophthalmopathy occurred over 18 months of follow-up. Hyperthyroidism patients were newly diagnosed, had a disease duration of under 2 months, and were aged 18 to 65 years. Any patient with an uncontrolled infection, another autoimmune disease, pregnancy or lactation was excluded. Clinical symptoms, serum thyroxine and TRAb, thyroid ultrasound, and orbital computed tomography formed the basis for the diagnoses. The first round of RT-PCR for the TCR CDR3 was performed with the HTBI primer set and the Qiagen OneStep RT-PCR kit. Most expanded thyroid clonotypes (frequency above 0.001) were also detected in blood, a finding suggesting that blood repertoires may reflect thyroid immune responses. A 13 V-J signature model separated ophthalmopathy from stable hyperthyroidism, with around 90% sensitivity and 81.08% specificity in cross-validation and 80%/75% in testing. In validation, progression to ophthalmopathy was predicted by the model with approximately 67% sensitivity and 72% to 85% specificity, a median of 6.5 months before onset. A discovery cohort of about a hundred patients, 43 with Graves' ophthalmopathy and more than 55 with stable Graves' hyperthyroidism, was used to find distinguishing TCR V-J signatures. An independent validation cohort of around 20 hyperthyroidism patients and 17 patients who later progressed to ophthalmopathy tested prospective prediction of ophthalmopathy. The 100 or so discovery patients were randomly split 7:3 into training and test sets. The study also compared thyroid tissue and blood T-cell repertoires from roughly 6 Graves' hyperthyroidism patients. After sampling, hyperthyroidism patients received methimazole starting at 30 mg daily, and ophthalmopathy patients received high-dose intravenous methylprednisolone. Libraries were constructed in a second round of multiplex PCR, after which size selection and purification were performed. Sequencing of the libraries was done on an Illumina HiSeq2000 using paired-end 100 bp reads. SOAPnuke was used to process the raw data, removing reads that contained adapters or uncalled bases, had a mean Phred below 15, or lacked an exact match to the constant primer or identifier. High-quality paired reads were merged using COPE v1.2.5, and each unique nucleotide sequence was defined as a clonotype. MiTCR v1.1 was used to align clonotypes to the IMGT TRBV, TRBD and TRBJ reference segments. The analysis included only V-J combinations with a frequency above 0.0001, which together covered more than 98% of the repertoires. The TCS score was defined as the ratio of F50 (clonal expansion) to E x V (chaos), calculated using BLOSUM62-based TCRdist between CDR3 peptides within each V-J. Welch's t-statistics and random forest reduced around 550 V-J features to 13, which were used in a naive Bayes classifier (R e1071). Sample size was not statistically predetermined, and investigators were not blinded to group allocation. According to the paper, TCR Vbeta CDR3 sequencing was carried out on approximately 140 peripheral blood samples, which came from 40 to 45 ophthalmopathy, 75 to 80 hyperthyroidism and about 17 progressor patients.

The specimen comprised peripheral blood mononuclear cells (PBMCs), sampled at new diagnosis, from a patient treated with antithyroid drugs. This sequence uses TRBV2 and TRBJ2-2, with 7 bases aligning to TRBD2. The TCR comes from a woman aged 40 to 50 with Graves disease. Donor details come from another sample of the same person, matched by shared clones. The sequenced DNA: TGTGCCAGCAGCCCCTGGGAGGGAGAAACCGGGGAGCTGTTTTTT. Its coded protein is CASSPWEGETGELFF.